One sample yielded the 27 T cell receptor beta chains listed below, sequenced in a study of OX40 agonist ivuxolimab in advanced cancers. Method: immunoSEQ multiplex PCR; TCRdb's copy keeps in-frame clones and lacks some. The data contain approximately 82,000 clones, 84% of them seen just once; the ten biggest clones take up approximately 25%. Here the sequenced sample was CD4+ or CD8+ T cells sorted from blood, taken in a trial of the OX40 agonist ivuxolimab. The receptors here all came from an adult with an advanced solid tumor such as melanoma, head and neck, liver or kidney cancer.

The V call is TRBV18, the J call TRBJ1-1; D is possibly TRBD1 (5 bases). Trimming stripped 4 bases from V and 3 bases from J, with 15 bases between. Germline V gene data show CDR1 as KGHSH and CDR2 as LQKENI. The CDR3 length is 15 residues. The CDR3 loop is CASSRDLGGDTEAFF. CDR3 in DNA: TGTGCCAGCTCACGGGATCTCGGGGGGGACACTGAAGCTTTCTTT.

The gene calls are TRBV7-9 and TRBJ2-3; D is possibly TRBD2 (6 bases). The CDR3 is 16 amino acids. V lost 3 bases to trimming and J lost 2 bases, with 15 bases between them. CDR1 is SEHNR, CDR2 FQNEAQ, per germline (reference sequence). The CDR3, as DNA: TGTGCCAGCAGCTTCGGGACTCACAGTCCCACAGATACGCAGTATTTT. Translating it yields CASSFGTHSPTDTQYF. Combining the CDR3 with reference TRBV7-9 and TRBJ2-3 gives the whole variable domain DTGVSQNPRHKITKRGQNVTFRCDPISEHNRLYWYRQTLGQGPEFLTYFQNEAQLEKSRLLSDRFSAERPKGSFSTLEIQRTEQGDSAMYLCASSFGTHSPTDTQYFGPGTRLTVL.

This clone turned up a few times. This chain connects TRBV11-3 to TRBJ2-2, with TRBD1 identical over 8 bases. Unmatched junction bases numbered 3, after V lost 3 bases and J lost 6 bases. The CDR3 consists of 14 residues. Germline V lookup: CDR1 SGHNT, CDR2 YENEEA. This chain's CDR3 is CASSLTGEPGELFF. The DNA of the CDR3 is TGTGCCAGCAGCTTGACAGGGGAGCCCGGGGAGCTGTTTTTT.

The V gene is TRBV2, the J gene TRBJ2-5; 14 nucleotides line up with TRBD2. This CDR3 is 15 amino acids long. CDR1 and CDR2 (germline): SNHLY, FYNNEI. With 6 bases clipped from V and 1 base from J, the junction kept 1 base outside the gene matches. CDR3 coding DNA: TGTGCCAGCAGCGGACTAGCGGGGGGCCAAGAGACCCAGTACTTC. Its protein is CASSGLAGGQETQYF.

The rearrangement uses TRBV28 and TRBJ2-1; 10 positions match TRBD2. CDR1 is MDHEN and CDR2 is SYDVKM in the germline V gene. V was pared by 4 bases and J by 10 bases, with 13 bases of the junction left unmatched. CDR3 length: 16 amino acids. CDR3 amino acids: CASSWSGGVTMTEQFF. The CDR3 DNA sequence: TGTGCCAGCAGTTGGAGCGGGGGGGTTACAATGACGGAGCAGTTCTTC.

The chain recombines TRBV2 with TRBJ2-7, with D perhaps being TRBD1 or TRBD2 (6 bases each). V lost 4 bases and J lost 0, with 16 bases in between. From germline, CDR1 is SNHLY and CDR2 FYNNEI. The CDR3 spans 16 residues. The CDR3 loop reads CASSGRGGTLSYEQYF. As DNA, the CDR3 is TGTGCCAGCAGTGGCAGGGGAGGAACCCTCTCCTACGAGCAGTACTTC.

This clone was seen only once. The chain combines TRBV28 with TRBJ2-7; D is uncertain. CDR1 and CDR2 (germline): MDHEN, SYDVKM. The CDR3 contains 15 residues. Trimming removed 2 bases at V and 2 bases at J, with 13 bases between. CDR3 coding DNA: TGTGCCAGCAGTTTAACTCCGGCGGATCCCTACGAGCAGTACTTC. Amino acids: CASSLTPADPYEQYF. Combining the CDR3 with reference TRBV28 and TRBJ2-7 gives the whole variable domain DVKVTQSSRYLVKRTGEKVFLECVQDMDHENMFWYRQDPGLGLRLIYFSYDVKMKEKGDIPEGYSVSREKKERFSLILESASTNQTSMYLCASSLTPADPYEQYFGPGTRLTVT.

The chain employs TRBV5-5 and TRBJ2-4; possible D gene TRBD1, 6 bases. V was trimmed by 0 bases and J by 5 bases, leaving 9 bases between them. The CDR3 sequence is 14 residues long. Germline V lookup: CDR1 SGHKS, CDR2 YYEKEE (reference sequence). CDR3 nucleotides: TGTGCCAGCAGCTTGGGGGGGCTGGAAAACATTCAGTACTTC. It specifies CASSLGGLENIQYF.

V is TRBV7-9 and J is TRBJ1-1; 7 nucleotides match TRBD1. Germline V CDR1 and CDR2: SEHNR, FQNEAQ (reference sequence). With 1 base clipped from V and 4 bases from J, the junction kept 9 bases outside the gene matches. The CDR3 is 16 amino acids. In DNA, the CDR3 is TGTGCCAGCAGCTTAGACCCAGGGGGGCGAGGCACTGAAGCTTTCTTT. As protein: CASSLDPGGRGTEAFF. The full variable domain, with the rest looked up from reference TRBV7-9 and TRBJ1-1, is DTGVSQNPRHKITKRGQNVTFRCDPISEHNRLYWYRQTLGQGPEFLTYFQNEAQLEKSRLLSDRFSAERPKGSFSTLEIQRTEQGDSAMYLCASSLDPGGRGTEAFFGQGTRLTVV.

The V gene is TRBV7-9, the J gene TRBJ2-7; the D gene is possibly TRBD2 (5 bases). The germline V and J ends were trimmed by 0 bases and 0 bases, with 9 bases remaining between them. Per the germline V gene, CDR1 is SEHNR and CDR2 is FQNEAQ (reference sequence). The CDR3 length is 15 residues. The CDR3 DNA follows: TGTGCCAGCAGCTTAGCGTTAGGAGGCTCCTACGAGCAGTACTTC. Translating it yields CASSLALGGSYEQYF.

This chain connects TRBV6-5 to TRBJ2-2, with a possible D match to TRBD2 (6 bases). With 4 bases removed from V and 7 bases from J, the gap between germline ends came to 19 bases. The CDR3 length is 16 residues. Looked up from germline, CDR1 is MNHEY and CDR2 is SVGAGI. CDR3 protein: CASSSHTSLTDGELFF. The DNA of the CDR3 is TGTGCCAGCAGTTCCCATACTAGCCTAACGGACGGGGAGCTGTTTTTT.

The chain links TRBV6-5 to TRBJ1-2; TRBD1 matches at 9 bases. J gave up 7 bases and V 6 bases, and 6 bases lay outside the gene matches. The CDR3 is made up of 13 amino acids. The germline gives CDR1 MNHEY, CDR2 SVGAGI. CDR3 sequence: CASSRDRDGGYTF. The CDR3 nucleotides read TGTGCCAGCAGCAGGGACAGGGATGGTGGCTACACCTTC.

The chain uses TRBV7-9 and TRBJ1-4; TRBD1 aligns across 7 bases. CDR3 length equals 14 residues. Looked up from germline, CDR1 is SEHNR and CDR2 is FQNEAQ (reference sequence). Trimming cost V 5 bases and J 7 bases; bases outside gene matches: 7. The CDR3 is CASSRQGWGEKLFF. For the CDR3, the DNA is TGTGCCAGCAGCAGACAGGGATGGGGTGAAAAACTGTTTTTT.

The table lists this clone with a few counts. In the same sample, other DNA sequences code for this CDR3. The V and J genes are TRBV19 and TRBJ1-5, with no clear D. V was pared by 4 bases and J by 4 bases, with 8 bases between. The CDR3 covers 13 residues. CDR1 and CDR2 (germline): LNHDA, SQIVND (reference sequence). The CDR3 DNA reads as TGTGCCAGTAGTAAGACCGTAAATCAGCCCCAGCATTTT. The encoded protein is CASSKTVNQPQHF. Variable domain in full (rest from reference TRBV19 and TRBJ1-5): DGGITQSPKYLFRKEGQNVTLSCEQNLNHDAMYWYRQDPGQGLRLIYYSQIVNDFQKGDIAEGYSVSREKKESFPLTVTSAQKNPTAFYLCASSKTVNQPQHFGDGTRLSIL.

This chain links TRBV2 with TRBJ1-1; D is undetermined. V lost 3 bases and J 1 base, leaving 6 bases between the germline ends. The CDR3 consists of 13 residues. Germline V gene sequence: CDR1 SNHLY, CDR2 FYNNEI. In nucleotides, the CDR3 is TGTGCCAGCAGTGACGAGAAGAACACTGAAGCTTTCTTT. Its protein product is CASSDEKNTEAFF.

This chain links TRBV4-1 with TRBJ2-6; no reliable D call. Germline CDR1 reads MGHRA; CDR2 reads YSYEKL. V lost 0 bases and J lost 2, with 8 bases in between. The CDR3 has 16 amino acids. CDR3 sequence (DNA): TGCGCCAGCAGCCAAGAGGGAAAAGCTGGGGCCAACGTCCTGACTTTC. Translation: CASSQEGKAGANVLTF.

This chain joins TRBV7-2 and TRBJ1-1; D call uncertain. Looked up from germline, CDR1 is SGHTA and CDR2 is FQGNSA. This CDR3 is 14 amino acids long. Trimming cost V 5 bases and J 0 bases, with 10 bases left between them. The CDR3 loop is CASSRLAVNTEAFF. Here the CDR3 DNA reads TGTGCCAGCAGCCGCTTGGCCGTGAACACTGAAGCTTTCTTT.

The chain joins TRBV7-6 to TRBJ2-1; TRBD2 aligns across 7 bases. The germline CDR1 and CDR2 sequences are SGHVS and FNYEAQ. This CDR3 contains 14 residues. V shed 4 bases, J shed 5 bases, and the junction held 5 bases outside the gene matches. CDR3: CASSSGGINNEQFF. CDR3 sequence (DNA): TGTGCCAGCAGCTCCGGGGGGATTAACAATGAGCAGTTCTTC.

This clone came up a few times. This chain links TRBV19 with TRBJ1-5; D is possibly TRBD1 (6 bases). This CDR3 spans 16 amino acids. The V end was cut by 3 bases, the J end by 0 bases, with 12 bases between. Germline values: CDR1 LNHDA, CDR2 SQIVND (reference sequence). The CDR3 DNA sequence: TGTGCCAGTAGTATCGTCCCAGGGGATAGCAATCAGCCCCAGCATTTT. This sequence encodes CASSIVPGDSNQPQHF.

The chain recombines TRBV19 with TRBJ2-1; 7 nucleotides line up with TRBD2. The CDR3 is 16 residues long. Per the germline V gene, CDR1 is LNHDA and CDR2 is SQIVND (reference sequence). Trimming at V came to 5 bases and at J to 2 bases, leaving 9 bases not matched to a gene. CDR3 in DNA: TGTGCCAGTAGTGGAAGAGTAGCGGGTGCCTACAATGAGCAGTTCTTC. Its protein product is CASSGRVAGAYNEQFF.

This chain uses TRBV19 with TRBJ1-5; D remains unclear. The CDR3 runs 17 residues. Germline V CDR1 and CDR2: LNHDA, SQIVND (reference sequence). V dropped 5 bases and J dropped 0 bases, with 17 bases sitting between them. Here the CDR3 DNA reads TGTGCCAGTAGTCCCCGGGCCAACCTAGATAGCAATCAGCCCCAGCATTTT. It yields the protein CASSPRANLDSNQPQHF.

The CDR3 sequence: CASSYLTSGSSYEQYF. CDR3 nucleotides: TGTGCCAGCAGTTACCTGACTAGCGGGAGCTCCTACGAGCAGTACTTC. The J gene is TRBJ2-7, the V gene TRBV6-5, with 12 bases lining up with TRBD2. CDR3 length: 16 amino acids. Germline V CDR1 and CDR2: MNHEY, SVGAGI. Trimming cost V 2 bases and J 0 bases; bases outside gene matches: 2.

The chain's CDR3 is CASSYPDGEEQYF. CDR3 nucleotide sequence: TGTGCCAGCAGTTACCCAGACGGCGAGGAGCAGTACTTC. The rearrangement links TRBV6-6 to TRBJ2-7; D not certain. The CDR3 is 13 residues long. The V end was cut by 2 bases, the J end by 7 bases, with 12 bases between. The V gene's germline CDR1 is MNHNY and CDR2 SVGAGI (reference sequence).

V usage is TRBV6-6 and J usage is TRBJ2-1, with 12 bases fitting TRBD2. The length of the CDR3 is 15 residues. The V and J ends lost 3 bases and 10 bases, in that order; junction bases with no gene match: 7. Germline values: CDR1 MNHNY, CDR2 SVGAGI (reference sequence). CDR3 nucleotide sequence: TGTGCCAGCAGTTATCTAGCGGGAGGGCCAAGCGAGCAGTTCTTC. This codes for CASSYLAGGPSEQFF.

The CDR3 coding sequence is TGTGCCAGTAGTCGCGGGACGACTAATGAAAAACTGTTTTTT. Protein: CASSRGTTNEKLFF. The V and J genes are TRBV19 and TRBJ1-4; D possibly corresponds to TRBD1 (5 bases). V was trimmed by 5 bases and J by 2 bases, leaving 9 bases between them. There are 14 residues in the CDR3. Germline V gives CDR1 LNHDA, CDR2 SQIVND (reference sequence).

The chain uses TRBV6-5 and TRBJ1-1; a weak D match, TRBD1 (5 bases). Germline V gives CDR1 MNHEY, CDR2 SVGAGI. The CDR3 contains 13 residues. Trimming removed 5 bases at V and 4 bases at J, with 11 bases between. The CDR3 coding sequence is TGTGCCAGCAGTGATAGGGGAGTCACTGAAGCTTTCTTT. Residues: CASSDRGVTEAFF.

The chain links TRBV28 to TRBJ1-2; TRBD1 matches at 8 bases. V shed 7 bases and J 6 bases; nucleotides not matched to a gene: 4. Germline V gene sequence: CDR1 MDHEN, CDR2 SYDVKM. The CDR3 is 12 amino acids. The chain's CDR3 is CASTDRAHGYTF. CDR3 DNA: TGTGCCAGCACGGACAGGGCCCATGGCTACACCTTC.